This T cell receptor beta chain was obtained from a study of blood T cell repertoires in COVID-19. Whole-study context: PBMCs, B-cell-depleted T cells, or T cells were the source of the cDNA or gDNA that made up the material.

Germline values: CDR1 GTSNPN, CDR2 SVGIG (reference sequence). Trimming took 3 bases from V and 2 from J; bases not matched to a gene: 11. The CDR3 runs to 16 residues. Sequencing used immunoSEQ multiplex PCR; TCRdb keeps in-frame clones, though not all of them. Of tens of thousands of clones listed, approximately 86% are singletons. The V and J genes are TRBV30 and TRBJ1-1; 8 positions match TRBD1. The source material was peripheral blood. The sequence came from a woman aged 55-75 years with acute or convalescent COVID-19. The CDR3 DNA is TGTGCCTGGAGGGGACAGGCGATCCTCTTAAACACTGAAGCTTTCTTT. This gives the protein CAWRGQAILLNTEAFF.